Reported below is one T cell receptor (beta chain). Its antigen is not known. Using immunoSEQ multiplex PCR, the repertoire was profiled, and TCRdb retains in-frame clones only, with some absent. There are tens of thousands of clones in the sample; 93% occur only once, and roughly 6.4% lies in the top ten. The CDR3 is 16 residues long. In germline, CDR1 is MNHNY, CDR2 SVGAGI (reference sequence). The germline V and J ends were trimmed by 0 bases and 4 bases, with 16 bases remaining between them. The data stem from a study of OX40 agonist ivuxolimab in advanced cancers. Study-level background: From about 23 to 85 years was the age range, with a mean of about 56 years, and about 83% were male. Three patients got partial responses; one had hepatocellular carcinoma and two had cutaneous melanoma.

General study results and limits: There were also nonresponders showing low normalized T-cell clonal expansion. With doses of 0.1 to 3.0 mg/kg, CD4+ and CD8+ blood T cells had undergone clonal expansion by week 6.

The J gene is TRBJ2-7, the V gene TRBV6-6, with D perhaps given as TRBD1 or TRBD2 (5 bases each). The input for sequencing was CD4+ or CD8+ T cells sorted from blood, taken in a trial of the OX40 agonist ivuxolimab. This sequence originates from an adult with an advanced solid tumor such as melanoma, head and neck, liver or kidney cancer. CDR3 residues: CASSYSIRDGGYEQYF. Written as DNA, the CDR3 is TGTGCCAGCAGTTACTCGATTCGGGACGGAGGTTACGAGCAGTACTTC.